Listed below are T cell receptor beta chains from one sample, sequenced in a study of blood T cell repertoires in COVID-19. Only in-frame clones appear in the TCRdb table, and some are missing; sequencing was by immunoSEQ multiplex PCR. The table has some 50,000 clones, around 80% seen once. Input material: peripheral blood. The receptors come from a man between 65 and 85 years old with acute or convalescent COVID-19. Each CDR3 is given with its conserved first and last residue. The D gene is left open where the match is weak. Some rows mark clone size as missing; the rest say once, few, many or name a class of expanded clone.

NA,NA,TRBJ1-5,TRBV30,TGTGCCTGGAATCGGGGGAATCAGCCCCAGCATTTT,CAWNRGNQPQHF
TRBD2,NA,TRBJ2-3,TRBV6-5,TGTGCCAGCAGCCAACTAGCGGGGCGCACAGATACGCAGTATTTT,CASSQLAGRTDTQYF
NA,NA,TRBJ1-3,TRBV7-7,TGTGCCAGCAGCACCGGAGGGGTTTGGTCTGGAAACACCATATATTTT,CASSTGGVWSGNTIYF
TRBD2,once,TRBJ2-5,TRBV3-1/TRBV3-2,TGTGCCAGCAGCCAAGAAGGGTCGGGAGGGCCGGCAAAGACCCAGTACTTC,CASSQEGSGGPAKTQYF
NA,NA,TRBJ2-2,TRBV11-2,TGTGCCAGCAGCTTAGACCGTGCCGGGGAGCTGTTTTTT,CASSLDRAGELFF
TRBD1,once,TRBJ1-5,TRBV9,TGTGCCAGCAGCCCCGGGACAGGGGCCAATCAGCCCCAGCATTTT,CASSPGTGANQPQHF
TRBD2,NA,TRBJ2-3,TRBV7-9,TGTGCCAGCAGCCGGACTAGCGGGGAAGATACGCAGTATTTT,CASSRTSGEDTQYF
TRBD1,NA,TRBJ1-2,TRBV28,TGTGCCAGCACGCAGGGGGCTGGCTACACCTTC,CASTQGAGYTF
NA,NA,TRBJ2-5,TRBV19,TGTGCAAGTAGTAAGTCAGGGCTCCAAGAGACCCAGTACTTC,CASSKSGLQETQYF
TRBD1,NA,TRBJ1-5,TRBV3-1/TRBV3-2,TGTGCCAGCAGCGTTCGGACAGGCACGTGCAATCAGCCCCAGCATTTT,CASSVRTGTCNQPQHF
TRBD1,NA,TRBJ2-1,TRBV18,TGTGCCAGCTCACTCGACAGGGAGATGGAGTTCTTC,CASSLDREMEFF
TRBD1,NA,TRBJ2-2,TRBV5-4,TGTGCCAGCAGCGGTCAGGGGGTGTACACCGGGGAGCTGTTTTTT,CASSGQGVYTGELFF
NA,NA,TRBJ2-5,TRBV9,TGTGCCAGCAGCCCCTTCGGAGAGACCCAGTACTTC,CASSPFGETQYF
TRBD2,NA,TRBJ2-3,TRBV27,TGTGCCAGCAGTTTCCGTCTCGGGGTAGCGGGAGGGCCGAGTGGTCCGCAGTATTTT,CASSFRLGVAGGPSGPQYF
NA,NA,TRBJ2-6,TRBV19,TGTGCCAGTAGTATAGCAGGGGCTGGGGCCAACGTCCTGACTTTC,CASSIAGAGANVLTF
NA,NA,TRBJ1-4,TRBV20-1,TGCAGTGCTGAAGAATACGGGGGAGTGTTTTTT,CSAEEYGGVFF
NA,NA,TRBJ2-1,TRBV11-3,TGTGCCAGCAGCTTAACGGGGATCCCGGGGAATGAGCAGTTCTTC,CASSLTGIPGNEQFF
TRBD1,NA,TRBJ1-6,TRBV19,TGTGCCAGTAGTCGGACAGGGGGTTCTGATTCACCCCTCCACTTT,CASSRTGGSDSPLHF
NA,NA,TRBJ2-1,TRBV4-1,TGCGCCAGCAGCCCCGGCAATGAGCAGTTCTTC,CASSPGNEQFF
TRBD2,NA,TRBJ2-1,TRBV4-3,TGCGCCAGCAGCCAAGGACTAGCGGTTTCCCCCAATGAGCAGTTCTTC,CASSQGLAVSPNEQFF
NA,NA,TRBJ2-3,TRBV4-3,TGCGCCAGCAGCCAAGACAGGGGCTACACAGATACGCAGTATTTT,CASSQDRGYTDTQYF
NA,once,TRBJ2-7,TRBV19,TGTGCCAGTACCCCTGGCCAGGGGAGCTCCTACGAGCAGTACTTC,CASTPGQGSSYEQYF
NA,NA,TRBJ1-1,TRBV19,TGTGCCAGTAGTATGGGCCTGAACACTGAAGCTTTCTTT,CASSMGLNTEAFF
TRBD1,NA,TRBJ2-2,TRBV5-1,TGCGCCAGCAGCGCTGGACAGGGGTCCGGGGAGCTGTTTTTT,CASSAGQGSGELFF
NA,NA,TRBJ1-2,TRBV9,TGTGCCAGCAGCGTAGATACCGGGAACTATGGCTACACCTTC,CASSVDTGNYGYTF
NA,NA,TRBJ2-7,TRBV7-9,TGTGCCAGCAGCCCTGAGGAGCGGCTCTACGAGCAGTACTTC,CASSPEERLYEQYF
TRBD1,NA,TRBJ2-7,TRBV29-1,TGCAGCGTTGTAACAGGGGCTACCTACGAGCAGTACTTC,CSVVTGATYEQYF
NA,NA,TRBJ1-2,TRBV28,TGTGCCAGCAGCCTTGGGAGGGAGACGGGCTACACCTTC,CASSLGRETGYTF
NA,once,TRBJ1-5,TRBV6-6,TGTGCCAGCAGTTCAAACAGGGCGGCCGGCAATCAGCCCCAGCATTTT,CASSSNRAAGNQPQHF
TRBD1,once,TRBJ2-7,TRBV27,TGTGCCAGCAGTTTGCGGACAGGGGAACGGCAGTACTTC,CASSLRTGERQYF
NA,once,TRBJ1-4,TRBV14,TGTGCCAGCAGCCAAGTAACAGGCTTTAATGAAAAACTGTTTTTT,CASSQVTGFNEKLFF
NA,NA,TRBJ2-2,TRBV6-6,TGTGCCAGCAGTGGTCTACGTACCGGGGAGCTGTTTTTT,CASSGLRTGELFF
NA,NA,TRBJ1-3,TRBV6-2/TRBV6-3,TGTGCCAGCAGTTACCAGGACACCATATATTTT,CASSYQDTIYF
NA,NA,TRBJ2-1,TRBV4-1,TGCGCCAGCAGCCGGGGGCAGGTCGATGAGCAGTTCTTC,CASSRGQVDEQFF
NA,NA,TRBJ2-7,TRBV30,TGTGCCTGGAGCGGACTAAGCGGGTACTCCTACGAGCAGTACTTC,CAWSGLSGYSYEQYF
TRBD2,once,TRBJ2-1,TRBV7-3,TGTGCCAGCAGCCCGCCCGATCAGCGGGACTCCTACAATGAGCAGTTCTTC,CASSPPDQRDSYNEQFF
TRBD2,NA,TRBJ2-1,TRBV5-1,TGCGCCAGCAGCTCGACTAGCGGGAGTAATGAGCAGTTCTTC,CASSSTSGSNEQFF
NA,NA,TRBJ1-2,TRBV5-6,TGTGCCAGCAGCTTGGAGAGCGGCTACACCTTC,CASSLESGYTF
TRBD2,NA,TRBJ2-7,TRBV6-2/TRBV6-3,TGTGCCAGCAGTTACGCGGCGGGAGCCTCCTACGAGCAGTACTTC,CASSYAAGASYEQYF
NA,once,TRBJ2-7,TRBV18,TGTGCCAGCTCTCCTCGGAGTGACGGAAACGAGCAGTACTTC,CASSPRSDGNEQYF
NA,NA,TRBJ1-5,TRBV3-1/TRBV3-2,TGTGCCAGCAGCCGCCAGGGAAGTGGCAATCAGCCCCAGCATTTT,CASSRQGSGNQPQHF
NA,few,TRBJ1-1,TRBV27,TGTGCCAGCAGTTTATGGGACACTAACACTGAAGCTTTCTTT,CASSLWDTNTEAFF
TRBD1,once,TRBJ2-2,TRBV11-3,TGTGCCAGCAGCTTAAACAGGGGATCCGGGGAGCTGTTTTTT,CASSLNRGSGELFF